Shown below are 29 T cell receptor beta chains from a single sample sequenced in a study of a mutant IDH1 vaccine in newly diagnosed glioma (TCRdb year 2021). The label giving this sample's time point can be read as: week 11, during vaccination. A 20-mer mutant IDH1 peptide at 300 micrograms in Montanide made up each vaccine dose, which was injected subcutaneously together with topical imiquimod. Antigens of these TCRs are unknown. Library preparation used the immunoSEQ multiplex PCR assay. The source is immuneACCESS, and TCRdb retained only in-frame sequences with V and J called. Part of the clones is not carried over; for the studies checked, unresolved V genes explain less than half of this, and the remainder is unexplained. Present in this sample are 110,000 or so clones, around 90% of which were seen just once. The ten largest make up roughly 0.62% of the sample. The sample in question was PBMCs, obtained from a glioma patient whose treatment included an IDH1 peptide vaccine. Receptors originate from a woman aged 45-59 years with glioma.

This chain joins TRBV19 and TRBJ2-3; weak D call: TRBD2 (6 bases). The CDR3 spans 13 residues. V was cut by 1 base and J by 7 bases, with 9 bases left in between. Germline V gene lookup returns CDR1 LNHDA and CDR2 SQIVND (reference sequence). The CDR3 sequence is CASSIALAHTQYF. The CDR3, as DNA: TGTGCCAGTAGTATAGCCCTAGCGCATACGCAGTATTTT.

The chain links TRBV30 to TRBJ2-4, with D perhaps TRBD1 or TRBD2 (7 bases each). The CDR3 loop spans 15 amino acids. The V gene lost 2 bases and the J gene lost 3 bases, with 14 bases spanning the gap. Germline values: CDR1 GTSNPN, CDR2 SVGIG (reference sequence). This CDR3 is CAWSPQGGFKNIQYF. The CDR3 region has the DNA TGTGCCTGGAGTCCTCAGGGGGGGTTCAAAAACATTCAGTACTTC.

The gene calls are TRBV28 and TRBJ2-5; the match to TRBD2 covers 7 bases. Germline loops: CDR1 MDHEN, CDR2 SYDVKM. The V and J ends lost 6 bases and 4 bases, in that order; junction bases with no gene match: 17. This CDR3 region has 17 residues. In DNA form, the CDR3 reads TGTGCCAGCAGCTCCAAGACGGGAAAAGGGGAGGGAGAGACCCAGTACTTC. Translation gives CASSSKTGKGEGETQYF.

This clone was seen only a few times. This chain connects TRBV28 to TRBJ1-5, with a possible D match to TRBD1 (6 bases). Trimming removed 6 bases from V and 7 bases from J, with 13 bases in between. The length of the CDR3 is 13 residues. Germline loops: CDR1 MDHEN, CDR2 SYDVKM. The CDR3 loop is CASRPPGAQPQHF. CDR3 bases: TGTGCCAGCAGGCCCCCAGGGGCCCAGCCCCAGCATTTT.

CDR3 protein: CASQARNSGANVLTF. In DNA, the CDR3 is TGTGCCAGCCAGGCCCGTAACTCTGGGGCCAACGTCCTGACTTTC. The rearrangement links TRBV6-5 to TRBJ2-6; D ambiguous. Germline V gives CDR1 MNHEY, CDR2 SVGAGI. V shed 8 bases and J shed 0 bases, with 11 bases lying between them. The CDR3 contains 15 residues.

The gene calls are TRBV29-1 and TRBJ2-3, with TRBD2 identical over 10 bases. The CDR3 extends over 14 amino acids. Germline CDR1 SQVTM, CDR2 ANQGSEA. The V segment lost 2 bases and the J segment 1 base; nucleotides outside the gene matches: 0. The CDR3 region is CSVETSGGTDTQYF. CDR3 nucleotides: TGCAGCGTTGAAACTAGCGGGGGCACAGATACGCAGTATTTT.

A single count supports this clone. The chain employs TRBV7-9 and TRBJ2-4, with 10 positions matching TRBD2. The CDR3 runs to 16 residues. In germline, CDR1 is SEHNR, CDR2 FQNEAQ (reference sequence). J was trimmed by 3 bases and V by 5 bases; bases with no gene match: 7. For the CDR3, the DNA is TGTGCCAGCAGCCCCCTAGCGGGAGTTGGCAAAAACATTCAGTACTTC. Residues: CASSPLAGVGKNIQYF.

The chain carries TRBV5-4 and TRBJ2-1; 12 nucleotides align to TRBD2. V gave up 9 bases and J gave up 9 bases; unmatched junction bases: 7. The germline gives CDR1 SGHNT, CDR2 YYREEE (reference sequence). The CDR3 is 13 amino acids. The DNA of the CDR3 is TGTGCCACACTAGCGGGAGGCGTGAGTGAGCAGTTCTTC. Encoded protein: CATLAGGVSEQFF.

V usage is TRBV10-3 and J usage is TRBJ1-1; D possibly corresponds to TRBD1 (6 bases). Per germline, CDR1 ENHRY and CDR2 SYGVKD. The CDR3 is 14 residues long. V was cut by 3 bases and J by 1 base, with 9 bases left in between. CDR3 loop: CAISEPGQNTEAFF. Written as DNA, the CDR3 is TGTGCCATCAGTGAACCGGGACAGAACACTGAAGCTTTCTTT.

The chain employs TRBV7-8 and TRBJ1-1, with TRBD1 as a possible D gene (6 bases). Trimming took off 5 bases at V and 0 bases at J, with 13 bases between the two ends. There are 15 residues in the CDR3. Germline CDR1 is SGHVS and CDR2 is FQNEAQ. The CDR3 loop is CASSPRTVMNTEAFF. The CDR3 DNA reads TGTGCCAGCAGCCCCCGGACAGTAATGAACACTGAAGCTTTCTTT.

This chain joins TRBV2 and TRBJ2-3; D possibly matches TRBD1 or TRBD2 (5 bases each). With 6 bases removed from V and 0 bases from J, the gap between germline ends came to 7 bases. Germline-derived CDR1 and CDR2 are SNHLY and FYNNEI. CDR3 size: 13 residues. CDR3 in DNA: TGTGCCAGCAGGTGGGACAGCACAGATACGCAGTATTTT. Encoded protein: CASRWDSTDTQYF.

V and J are TRBV7-3 and TRBJ2-1; a weak D match, TRBD2 (6 bases). Trimming removed 4 bases at V and 9 bases at J, with 13 bases between. This CDR3 comprises 13 residues. Germline V CDR1 and CDR2: SGHTA, FQGTGA. The CDR3 nucleotides are TGTGCCAGCAGCTCACCGGGACTGGGTGAGCAGTTCTTC. It yields the protein CASSSPGLGEQFF.

The rearrangement links TRBV9 to TRBJ1-4, with no clear D. Trimming took off 2 bases at V and 8 bases at J, with 7 bases between the two ends. The germline gives CDR1 SGDLS, CDR2 YYNGEE. The CDR3 has 12 amino acids. The DNA for the CDR3 is TGTGCCAGCAGCGTTGATGGGGAAAAACTGTTTTTT. Amino acid sequence: CASSVDGEKLFF.

The rearrangement links TRBV6-5 to TRBJ1-1; 8 nucleotides match TRBD1. CDR1 is MNHEY, CDR2 SVGAGI, per germline. This CDR3 comprises 15 residues. Unmatched junction bases numbered 8, after V lost 6 bases and J lost 2 bases. The CDR3 DNA follows: TGTGCCAGCAGCCGCAGGGGGCGGATTAACACTGAAGCTTTCTTT. Its translation: CASSRRGRINTEAFF.

Concerning this clone itself: The junction shows a germline mismatch at one end, possibly a read error. This chain connects TRBV7-7 to TRBJ1-3, with 8 bases that match TRBD1. Germline-derived CDR1 and CDR2 are SSHAT and FNYEAQ (reference sequence). This CDR3 region has 16 residues. CDR3 sequence: CASSPGGPYSGNTIYF. CDR3 nucleotides: TGTGCTAGCAGCCCAGGGGGCCCCTACTCTGGAAACACCATATATTTT. The full variable domain, completed using reference TRBV7-7 and TRBJ1-3, is GAGVSQSPRYKVTKRGQDVTLRCDPISSHATLYWYQQALGQGPEFLTYFNYEAQPDKSGLPSDRFSAERPEGSISTLTIQRTEQRDSAMYRCASSPGGPYSGNTIYFGEGSWLTVV.

The V call is TRBV6-5, the J call TRBJ2-2; 13 nucleotides match TRBD2. V gave up 2 bases and J gave up 5 bases; unmatched junction bases: 2. The length of the CDR3 is 16 residues. CDR1 is MNHEY, CDR2 SVGAGI, per germline. CDR3 amino acids: CASSYGLAGATGELFF. The CDR3 coding sequence is TGTGCCAGCAGTTACGGACTAGCGGGAGCGACCGGGGAGCTGTTTTTT.

The rearrangement uses TRBV11-2 and TRBJ1-1, with D uncertain. The CDR3 extends over 13 amino acids. Trimming stripped 5 bases from V and 4 bases from J, with 11 bases between. Germline CDR1 and CDR2: SGHAT and FQNNGV. The CDR3 loop reads CASSPSASTEAFF. DNA for the CDR3: TGTGCCAGCAGCCCGAGCGCCTCCACTGAAGCTTTCTTT. The whole variable domain, filled in from reference TRBV11-2 and TRBJ1-1, reads EAGVAQSPRYKIIEKRQSVAFWCNPISGHATLYWYQQILGQGPKLLIQFQNNGVVDDSQLPKDRFSAERLKGVDSTLKIQPAKLEDSAVYLCASSPSASTEAFFGQGTRLTVV.

The chain joins TRBV14 to TRBJ2-1; tentatively, D is TRBD2 (6 bases). The germline V gene encodes CDR1 SGHDN and CDR2 FVKESK. The CDR3 extends over 15 amino acids. V gave up 5 bases and J gave up 3 bases, with 14 bases separating them. The CDR3 loop reads CASSKRTTVYNEQFF. The CDR3 region has the DNA TGTGCCAGCAGCAAAAGGACTACAGTCTACAATGAGCAGTTCTTC.

DNA for the CDR3: TGCGCCAGCAGTGAGGGGATATCCGGTGAGCAGTACTTC. As protein: CASSEGISGEQYF. The V gene is TRBV10-1, the J gene TRBJ2-7; no clear D. The CDR3 is 13 amino acids. Germline loops: CDR1 WNHNN, CDR2 SYGVQD (reference sequence). V lost 2 bases and J lost 7, with 12 bases in between.

The rearrangement links TRBV9 to TRBJ2-1, with D uncertain. Germline lookup yields CDR1 SGDLS and CDR2 YYNGEE. V gave up 0 bases and J gave up 7 bases, with 5 bases separating them. The CDR3 loop spans 12 amino acids. In nucleotides, the CDR3 is TGTGCCAGCAGCGTAGAGAGGAATGAGCAGTTCTTC. Its translation: CASSVERNEQFF. Full variable domain (remainder filled in from reference TRBV9 and TRBJ2-1): DSGVTQTPKHLITATGQRVTLRCSPRSGDLSVYWYQQSLDQGLQFLIQYYNGEERAKGNILERFSAQQFPDLHSELNLSSLELGDSALYFCASSVERNEQFFGPGTRLTVL.

The gene calls are TRBV11-2 and TRBJ2-3; possibly TRBD2 for D (6 bases). V gave up 5 bases and J gave up 3 bases, with 15 bases separating them. The germline V gene encodes CDR1 SGHAT and CDR2 FQNNGV. The CDR3 loop spans 15 amino acids. The CDR3 sequence is CASSLGGGGTDTQYF. The CDR3 DNA reads TGTGCCAGCAGCCTAGGAGGTGGGGGGACAGATACGCAGTATTTT.

The chain joins TRBV27 to TRBJ2-1; D may be TRBD1 (6 bases). CDR3 length: 14 amino acids. Trimming removed 8 bases from V and 10 bases from J, with 21 bases in between. Germline assignment: CDR1 MNHEY and CDR2 SMNVEV (reference sequence). The CDR3 coding sequence is TGTGCCAGCTGCAGGGGCTGGACAAACTGCGAGCAGTTCTTC. Its protein is CASCRGWTNCEQFF.

The chain has TRBV5-1 and TRBJ1-1, with 8 bases matching TRBD1. The CDR3 length is 13 residues. V was pared by 5 bases and J by 7 bases, with 7 bases of the junction left unmatched. Looked up from germline, CDR1 is SGHRS and CDR2 is YFSETQ. CDR3 residues: CASSFQGAGEAFF. The CDR3 region has the DNA TGCGCCAGCAGTTTTCAGGGGGCCGGTGAAGCTTTCTTT.

The J gene is TRBJ2-7, the V gene TRBV18; D is unclear. V lost 5 bases, J lost 0 bases, and 11 bases lay in between. This CDR3 has 14 residues. CDR1 KGHSH and CDR2 LQKENI come from the germline V gene. DNA for the CDR3: TGTGCCAGCTCAAAGACCTGGAGCTCCTACGAGCAGTACTTC. Its translation is CASSKTWSSYEQYF. The complete variable domain, with remaining parts taken from reference TRBV18 and TRBJ2-7, reads NAGVMQNPRHLVRRRGQEARLRCSPMKGHSHVYWYRQLPEEGLKFMVYLQKENIIDESGMPKERFSAEFPKEGPSILRIQQVVRGDSAAYFCASSKTWSSYEQYFGPGTRLTVT.

The J gene is TRBJ1-1, the V gene TRBV4-2; 7 bases map to TRBD1. CDR1 and CDR2 from the germline V gene are LGHNA and YNFKEQ. CDR3 length: 14 amino acids. Germline trimming cut 5 bases from V and 4 bases from J; bases unmatched to any gene: 7. The CDR3 coding sequence is TGTGCCAGCAGCAGCAAGACAGGGCTCACTGAAGCTTTCTTT. Protein product: CASSSKTGLTEAFF.

The chain is built from TRBV11-3 and TRBJ1-1; D ambiguous. This CDR3 has 13 residues. Germline CDR1 reads SGHNT; CDR2 reads YENEEA. The V and J ends lost 1 base and 4 bases respectively, with 7 bases between them. In nucleotides, the CDR3 is TGTGCCAGCAGCTTAGTGCCGACCACTGAAGCTTTCTTT. Its protein is CASSLVPTTEAFF. The full variable domain, in which reference TRBV11-3 and TRBJ1-1 provide the parts outside the CDR3, is EAGVVQSPRYKIIEKKQPVAFWCNPISGHNTLYWYLQNLGQGPELLIRYENEEAVDDSQLPKDRFSAERLKGVDSTLKIQPAELGDSAVYLCASSLVPTTEAFFGQGTRLTVV.

V gene TRBV27 combines with J gene TRBJ2-7; D unresolved. Germline V gene data show CDR1 as MNHEY and CDR2 as SMNVEV (reference sequence). With 4 bases removed from V and 7 bases from J, the gap between germline ends came to 14 bases. This CDR3 is 13 amino acids long. The CDR3 protein is CASSYSRVREQYF. The CDR3 nucleotides read TGTGCCAGCAGTTACAGCCGCGTCCGGGAGCAGTACTTC.

The chain links TRBV25-1 to TRBJ2-1, with 8 bases identical to TRBD2. Germline CDR1 reads MGHDK; CDR2 reads SYGVNS. The CDR3 has 15 amino acids. V was pared by 2 bases and J by 4 bases, with 4 bases of the junction left unmatched. Written as DNA, the CDR3 is TGTGCCAGCAGTGAAAGCCTAGCGGGTTACAATGAGCAGTTCTTC. It is translated as CASSESLAGYNEQFF.

Concerning this clone: The junction shows a germline mismatch at one end, possibly a read error. The chain is built from TRBV4-1 and TRBJ2-3, with D unclear. The CDR3 runs 14 residues. Germline V CDR1 and CDR2: MGHRA, YSYEKL. CDR3 loop: CASSQGPGTSDPTF. In DNA form, the CDR3 reads TGCGCCAGCAGCCAAGGACCCGGTACCTCAGACCCAACTTTT.